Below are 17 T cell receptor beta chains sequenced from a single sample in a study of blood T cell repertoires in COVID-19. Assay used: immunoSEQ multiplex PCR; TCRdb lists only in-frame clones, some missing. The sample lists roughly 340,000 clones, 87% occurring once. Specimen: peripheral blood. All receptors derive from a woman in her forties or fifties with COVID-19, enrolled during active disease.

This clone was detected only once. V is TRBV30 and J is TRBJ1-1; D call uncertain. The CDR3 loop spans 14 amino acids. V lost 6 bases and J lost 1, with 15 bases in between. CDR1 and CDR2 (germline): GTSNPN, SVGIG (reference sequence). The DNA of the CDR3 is TGTGCCTGTGCGAAAATCGGGGAGAACACTGAAGCTTTCTTT. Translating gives CACAKIGENTEAFF.

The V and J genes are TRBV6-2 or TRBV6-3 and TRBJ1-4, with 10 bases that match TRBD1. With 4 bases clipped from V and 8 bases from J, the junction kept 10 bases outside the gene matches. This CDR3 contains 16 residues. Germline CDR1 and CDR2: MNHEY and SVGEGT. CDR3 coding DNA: TGTGCCAGCAGTTCCCTGAGGACAGGGGGGAAAGAAAAACTGTTTTTT. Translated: CASSSLRTGGKEKLFF.

The CDR3 spells CASSLYNYGYTF. The CDR3 DNA follows: TGTGCCAGCTCCCTCTACAACTATGGCTACACCTTC. The rearrangement uses TRBV18 and TRBJ1-2; D uncertain. Trimming removed 6 bases at V and 2 bases at J, with 7 bases between. Germline CDR1 reads KGHSH; CDR2 reads LQKENI. CDR3 size: 12 residues.

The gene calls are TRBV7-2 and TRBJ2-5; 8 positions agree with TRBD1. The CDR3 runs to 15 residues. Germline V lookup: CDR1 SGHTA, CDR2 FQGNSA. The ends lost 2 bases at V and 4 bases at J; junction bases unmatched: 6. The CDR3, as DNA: TGTGCCAGCAGCTTAAGCAGGGGGCGCGGAGAGACCCAGTACTTC. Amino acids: CASSLSRGRGETQYF. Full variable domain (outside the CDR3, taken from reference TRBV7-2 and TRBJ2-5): GAGVSQSPSNKVTEKGKDVELRCDPISGHTALYWYRQSLGQGLEFLIYFQGNSAPDKSGLPSDRFSAERTGGSVSTLTIQRTQQEDSAVYLCASSLSRGRGETQYFGPGTRLLVL.

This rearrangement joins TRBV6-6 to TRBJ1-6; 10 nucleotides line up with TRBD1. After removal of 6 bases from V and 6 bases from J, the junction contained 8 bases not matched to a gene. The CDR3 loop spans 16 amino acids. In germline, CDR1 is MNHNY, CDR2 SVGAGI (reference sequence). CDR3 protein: CASRSGTGAPNSPLHF. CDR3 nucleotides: TGTGCCAGCAGAAGCGGGACAGGGGCCCCTAATTCACCCCTCCACTTT.

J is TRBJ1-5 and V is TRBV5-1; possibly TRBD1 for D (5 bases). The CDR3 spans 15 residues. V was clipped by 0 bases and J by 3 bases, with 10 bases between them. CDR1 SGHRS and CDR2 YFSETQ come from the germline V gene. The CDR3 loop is CASSLVGQPNQPQHF. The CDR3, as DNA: TGCGCCAGCAGCTTGGTGGGGCAGCCCAATCAGCCCCAGCATTTT.

CDR3 DNA sequence: TGTGCCAGCAGCCAGGCCGGACAGGGACATAATAGCTATGGCTACACCTTC. This translates into CASSQAGQGHNSYGYTF. This rearrangement joins TRBV14 to TRBJ1-2; the match to TRBD1 covers 8 bases. The trim removed 3 bases at V and 4 bases at J, leaving 13 bases unmatched. CDR1 and CDR2 (germline): SGHDN, FVKESK. The CDR3 runs to 17 residues.

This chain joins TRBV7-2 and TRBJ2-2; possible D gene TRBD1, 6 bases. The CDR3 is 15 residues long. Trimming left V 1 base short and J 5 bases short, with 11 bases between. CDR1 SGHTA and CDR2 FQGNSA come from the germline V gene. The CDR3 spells CASSLGTVGTGELFF. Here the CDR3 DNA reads TGTGCCAGCAGCTTAGGGACAGTGGGAACCGGGGAGCTGTTTTTT.

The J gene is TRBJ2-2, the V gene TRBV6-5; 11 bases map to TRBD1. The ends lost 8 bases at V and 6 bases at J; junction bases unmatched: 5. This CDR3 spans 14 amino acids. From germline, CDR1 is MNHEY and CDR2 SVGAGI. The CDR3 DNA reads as TGTGCCAGCGGGACAGGGGGTCTCGCCGGGGAGCTGTTTTTT. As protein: CASGTGGLAGELFF.

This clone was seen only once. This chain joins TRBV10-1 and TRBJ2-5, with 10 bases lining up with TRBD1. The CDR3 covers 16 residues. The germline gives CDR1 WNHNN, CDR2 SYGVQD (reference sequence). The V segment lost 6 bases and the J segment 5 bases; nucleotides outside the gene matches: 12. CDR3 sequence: CASREPRDRGGETQYF. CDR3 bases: TGCGCCAGCAGGGAACCCCGGGACAGGGGAGGGGAGACCCAGTACTTC.

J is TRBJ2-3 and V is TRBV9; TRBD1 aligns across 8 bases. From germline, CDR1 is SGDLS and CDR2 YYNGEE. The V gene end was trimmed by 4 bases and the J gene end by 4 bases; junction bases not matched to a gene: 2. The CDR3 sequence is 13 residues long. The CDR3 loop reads CASSSGGADTQYF. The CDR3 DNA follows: TGTGCCAGCAGCTCAGGGGGCGCAGATACGCAGTATTTT.

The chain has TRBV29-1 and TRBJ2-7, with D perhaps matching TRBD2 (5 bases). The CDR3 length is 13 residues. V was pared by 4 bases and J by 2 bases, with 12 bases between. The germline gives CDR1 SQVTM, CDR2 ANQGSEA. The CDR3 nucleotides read TGCAGCGTTGGAACCGGGAACCCCTACGAGCAGTACTTC. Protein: CSVGTGNPYEQYF.

This CDR3 is CASSVEGLASTDTQYF. The CDR3 nucleotides read TGCGCCAGCAGCGTAGAGGGACTAGCTAGCACAGATACGCAGTATTTT. The chain is built from TRBV5-1 and TRBJ2-3; 9 nucleotides align to TRBD2. V was clipped by 4 bases and J by 0 bases; unmatched bases: 6. CDR1 and CDR2 from the germline V gene are SGHRS and YFSETQ. The length of the CDR3 is 16 residues.

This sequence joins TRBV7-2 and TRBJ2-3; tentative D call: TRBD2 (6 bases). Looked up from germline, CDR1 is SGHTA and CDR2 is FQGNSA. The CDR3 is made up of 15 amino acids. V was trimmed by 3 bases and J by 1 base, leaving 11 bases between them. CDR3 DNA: TGTGCCAGCAGCTTGCGGGATTCTCGCACAGATACGCAGTATTTT. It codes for CASSLRDSRTDTQYF.

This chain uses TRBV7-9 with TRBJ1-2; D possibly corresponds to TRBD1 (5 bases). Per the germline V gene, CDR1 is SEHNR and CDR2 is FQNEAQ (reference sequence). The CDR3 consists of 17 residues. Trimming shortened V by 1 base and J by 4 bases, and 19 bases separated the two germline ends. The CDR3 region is CASSLVGGSLGAYGYTF. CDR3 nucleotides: TGTGCCAGCAGCTTAGTGGGTGGGTCGCTTGGGGCCTATGGCTACACCTTC. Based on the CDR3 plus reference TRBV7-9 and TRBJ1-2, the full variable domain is DTGVSQNPRHKITKRGQNVTFRCDPISEHNRLYWYRQTLGQGPEFLTYFQNEAQLEKSRLLSDRFSAERPKGSFSTLEIQRTEQGDSAMYLCASSLVGGSLGAYGYTFGSGTRLTVV.

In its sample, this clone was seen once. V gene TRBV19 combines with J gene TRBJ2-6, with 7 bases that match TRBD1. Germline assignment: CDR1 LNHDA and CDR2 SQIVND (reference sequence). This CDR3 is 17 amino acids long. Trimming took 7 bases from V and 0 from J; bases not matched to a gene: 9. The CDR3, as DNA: TGTGCCAGTACCCGACGACAGGGCGCCTCTGGGGCCAACGTCCTGACTTTC. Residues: CASTRRQGASGANVLTF.

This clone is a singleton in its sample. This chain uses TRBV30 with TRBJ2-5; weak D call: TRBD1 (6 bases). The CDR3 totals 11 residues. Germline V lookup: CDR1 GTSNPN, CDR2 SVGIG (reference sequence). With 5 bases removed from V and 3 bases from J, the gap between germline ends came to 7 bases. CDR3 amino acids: CAWGQKETQYF. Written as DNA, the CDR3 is TGTGCCTGGGGACAGAAAGAGACCCAGTACTTC.